The 10 T cell receptor beta chains reported below all come from one sample, sequenced in a study of identical twins. TCRdb passed the 5' RACE reads through MiXCR, listing each CDR3 protein once. Here the sample spans 300,000 or so distinct CDR3 sequences, roughly 9.8% being singletons. This sample also appeared in a second study, on yellow fever vaccine responses in identical twins.

The sequencing input was CD8+ T cells sorted from blood. These receptors all come from a woman aged 18-30 years in good health.

This clonotype appeared many times. The chain uses TRBV7-9 and TRBJ2-7, with D perhaps being TRBD1 or TRBD2 (5 bases each). Trimming removed 5 bases from V and 3 bases from J, with 17 bases in between. The CDR3 extends over 15 amino acids. Germline V gene sequence: CDR1 SEHNR, CDR2 FQNEAQ (reference sequence). This chain's CDR3 is CASSHPREGHYEQYF. CDR3 bases: TGTGCCAGCAGCCACCCTCGCGAGGGGCACTACGAGCAGTACTTC.

The chain combines TRBV7-9 with TRBJ1-2; 12 bases are shared with TRBD1. The junction had 3 bases not matched to a gene; V was cut back by 5 bases and J by 5 bases. The germline gives CDR1 SEHNR, CDR2 FQNEAQ (reference sequence). There are 14 residues in the CDR3. The CDR3 DNA is TGTGCCAGCAGCCCGGGACAGGGGGCTTATGGCTACACCTTC. It encodes CASSPGQGAYGYTF.

J is TRBJ2-1 and V is TRBV9; TRBD1 matches at 8 bases. After removal of 2 bases from V and 5 bases from J, the junction contained 3 bases not matched to a gene. Per the germline V gene, CDR1 is SGDLS and CDR2 is YYNGEE. This CDR3 has 14 amino acids. This chain's CDR3 is CASSVGDRNNEQFF. In DNA form, the CDR3 reads TGTGCCAGCAGCGTGGGGGACAGGAACAATGAGCAGTTCTTC.

There are many counts of this clonotype. The V gene is TRBV27, the J gene TRBJ2-7; D call uncertain. The CDR3 covers 14 residues. Per the germline V gene, CDR1 is MNHEY and CDR2 is SMNVEV (reference sequence). V shed 2 bases and J shed 0 bases, with 8 bases lying between them. DNA of the CDR3: TGTGCCAGCAGTTTAAGCGAAGCCTCCTACGAGCAGTACTTC. Its translation: CASSLSEASYEQYF.

This clonotype appeared a few times. This chain uses TRBV20-1 with TRBJ2-3; 9 positions match TRBD2. V lost 7 bases, J lost 0 bases, and 11 bases stayed unmatched. This CDR3 is built from 16 residues. Per the germline V gene, CDR1 is DFQATT and CDR2 is SNEGSKA (reference sequence). This CDR3 reads CSVRSRLAESTDTQYF. For the CDR3, the DNA is TGCAGTGTCCGTTCAAGACTAGCGGAGAGCACAGATACGCAGTATTTT.

This clonotype was seen many times. This chain uses TRBV10-1 with TRBJ2-7, with 9 bases fitting TRBD1. This CDR3 comprises 15 residues. J gave up 5 bases and V 5 bases, and 10 bases lay outside the gene matches. In germline, CDR1 is WNHNN, CDR2 SYGVQD (reference sequence). In DNA, the CDR3 is TGCGCCAGCAGTCGAAACCGGGACAGGGAGGACGAGCAGTACTTC. Its translation: CASSRNRDREDEQYF.

This clonotype has a handful of counts. This chain joins TRBV24-1 and TRBJ2-2, with 9 bases lining up with TRBD2. With V trimmed by 0 bases and J by 0 bases, 4 bases remained unmatched. The CDR3 is 18 amino acids. CDR1 is KGHDR and CDR2 is SFDVKD in the germline V gene. This chain's CDR3 is CATSDLQPSGANTGELFF. CDR3 nucleotide sequence: TGTGCCACCAGTGATTTGCAACCTAGCGGGGCGAACACCGGGGAGCTGTTTTTT.

The chain is built from TRBV30 and TRBJ2-3; 8 bases map to TRBD1. Looked up from germline, CDR1 is GTSNPN and CDR2 is SVGIG (reference sequence). Trimming cost V 0 bases and J 2 bases; bases outside gene matches: 4. This CDR3 is built from 15 residues. The CDR3 region has the DNA TGTGCCTGGAGTGTAAGACAGGGGTCCACAGATACGCAGTATTTT. Residues: CAWSVRQGSTDTQYF. Variable domain in full (rest from reference TRBV30 and TRBJ2-3): SQTIHQWPATLVQPVGSPLSLECTVEGTSNPNLYWYRQAAGRGLQLLFYSVGIGQISSEVPQNLSASRPQDRQFILSSKKLLLSDSGFYLCAWSVRQGSTDTQYFGPGTRLTVL.

This clonotype was detected many times. CDR3 DNA sequence: TGTGCCAGCAGCCCACAGGGGGAAAATGGCTACACCTTC. Protein product: CASSPQGENGYTF. The V gene is TRBV12-3 or TRBV12-4, the J gene TRBJ1-2; TRBD1 agrees at 8 bases. This CDR3 is built from 13 residues. V was clipped by 6 bases and J by 6 bases; unmatched bases: 6.

At least ten counts were recorded for this clonotype. The CDR3 sequence is CASSPYLGETQYF. The DNA for the CDR3 is TGTGCCAGCAGCCCCTATCTGGGGGAGACCCAGTACTTC. The V gene is TRBV7-9, the J gene TRBJ2-5; D is undetermined. The length of the CDR3 is 13 residues. V was cut by 5 bases and J by 5 bases, with 12 bases left in between. Germline loops: CDR1 SEHNR, CDR2 FQNEAQ (reference sequence).